The 26 T cell receptor beta chains below all came from one sample that was sequenced in a study of blood T cell repertoires in COVID-19. The method was immunoSEQ multiplex PCR; TCRdb's version includes in-frame clones alone and lacks a portion of them. The data contain over 200,000 clones, 80% to 90% of them singletons. What was sequenced was PBMCs or T cells enriched from blood (not recorded which). These receptors were obtained from a woman in her 50s who had recovered from COVID-19.

The chain combines TRBV24-1 with TRBJ2-1; 8 bases are a match to TRBD1. The junction had 6 bases not matched to a gene; V was cut back by 6 bases and J by 6 bases. In germline, CDR1 is KGHDR, CDR2 SFDVKD. The CDR3 runs to 14 residues. CDR3 nucleotides: TGTGCCACCAGTCGAGCAGGGGGCCTCAATGAGCAGTTCTTC. Translating it yields CATSRAGGLNEQFF.

The rearrangement joins TRBV28 to TRBJ2-7; 9 nucleotides agree with TRBD1. CDR3 length: 13 amino acids. CDR1 is MDHEN, CDR2 SYDVKM, per germline. The V gene end was trimmed by 5 bases and the J gene end by 3 bases; junction bases not matched to a gene: 2. CDR3 protein: CASSLTGGYEQYF. The CDR3 region has the DNA TGTGCCAGCAGTCTGACAGGGGGCTACGAGCAGTACTTC.

The V and J genes are TRBV15 and TRBJ2-3; D remains unclear. This CDR3 spans 13 amino acids. The germline V gene encodes CDR1 LNHNV and CDR2 YYDKDF (reference sequence). The ends were cut back, 0 bases at V and 6 bases at J, with 7 bases in the middle. The CDR3, as DNA: TGTGCCACCAGCAGAGATAATCGGGATACGCAGTATTTT. It specifies CATSRDNRDTQYF.

The chain combines TRBV6-5 with TRBJ2-1, with 7 bases aligning to TRBD2. Germline assignment: CDR1 MNHEY and CDR2 SVGAGI. V lost 1 base to trimming and J lost 4 bases; unmatched junction nucleotides: 4. The CDR3 sequence is 15 residues long. The CDR3 nucleotides are TGTGCCAGCAGTTACTTGTCTAGCGGTTACAATGAGCAGTTCTTC. This sequence encodes CASSYLSSGYNEQFF.

Remarks on this clone: Within the sample, other DNA sequences also encode this same CDR3. The V call is TRBV5-1, the J call TRBJ2-7, with 14 bases identical to TRBD2. The germline V gene encodes CDR1 SGHRS and CDR2 YFSETQ. V was pared by 4 bases and J by 3 bases, with 6 bases of the junction left unmatched. The CDR3 contains 16 residues. CDR3 DNA sequence: TGCGCCAGCAGCGCGGGACTAGCGGGAGTGGGCTACGAGCAGTACTTC. This codes for CASSAGLAGVGYEQYF.

V is TRBV28 and J is TRBJ2-5, with 8 nucleotides matching TRBD2. V shed 10 bases, J shed 5 bases, and the junction held 33 bases outside the gene matches. Germline V gene sequence: CDR1 MDHEN, CDR2 SYDVKM. The CDR3 runs 21 residues. The CDR3 nucleotides read TGTGCCACCGAGGCCCCCGTCGGAGTACCGAGGGGGTTAGGCGGGAGGGAGACCCAGTACTTC. It yields the protein CATEAPVGVPRGLGGRETQYF. The whole variable domain, remainder taken from reference TRBV28 and TRBJ2-5, is DVKVTQSSRYLVKRTGEKVFLECVQDMDHENMFWYRQDPGLGLRLIYFSYDVKMKEKGDIPEGYSVSREKKERFSLILESASTNQTSMYLCATEAPVGVPRGLGGRETQYFGPGTRLLVL.

The chain is built from TRBV10-3 and TRBJ1-1, with a weak D call TRBD1 (5 bases). There are 13 residues in the CDR3. V gave up 7 bases and J gave up 5 bases, with 14 bases separating them. From germline, CDR1 is ENHRY and CDR2 SYGVKD. CDR3 in amino acids: CAITRGRTTEAFF. CDR3 nucleotides: TGTGCCATCACTCGGGGGAGAACGACTGAAGCTTTCTTT.

Only one count was recorded for this clone. At the DNA level, this CDR3 is encoded by other sequences in the same sample as well. The rearrangement uses TRBV6-5 and TRBJ1-2; 8 nucleotides match TRBD1. V lost 5 bases and J lost 4; bases outside the gene matches: 3. Germline V gene lookup returns CDR1 MNHEY and CDR2 SVGAGI. This CDR3 has 13 residues. The CDR3 sequence is CASSPDRGYGYTF. The DNA of the CDR3 is TGTGCCAGCAGTCCCGACAGGGGCTATGGCTACACCTTC.

This clone appeared many times. This chain uses TRBV19 with TRBJ1-5, with D unresolved. The CDR3 sequence is 15 residues long. V lost 5 bases to trimming and J lost 3 bases, with 14 bases between them. The germline gives CDR1 LNHDA, CDR2 SQIVND (reference sequence). CDR3 amino acids: CASSSESRLNQPQHF. As DNA, the CDR3 is TGTGCCAGTAGTTCTGAGTCCAGGCTCAATCAGCCCCAGCATTTT.

This chain's CDR3 is CASSPQWGRTEAFF. The CDR3 DNA follows: TGTGCCAGCAGTCCGCAATGGGGGCGGACTGAAGCTTTCTTT. This sequence joins TRBV27 and TRBJ1-1; D is possibly TRBD1 (6 bases). The V end was cut by 5 bases, the J end by 5 bases, with 15 bases between. Looked up from germline, CDR1 is MNHEY and CDR2 is SMNVEV (reference sequence). The length of the CDR3 is 14 residues.

The chain uses TRBV10-3 and TRBJ1-2, with D maybe TRBD1 (6 bases). Trimming stripped 3 bases from V and 5 bases from J, with 13 bases between. Germline V gives CDR1 ENHRY, CDR2 SYGVKD. CDR3 length equals 14 residues. CDR3 sequence reads: CAISDPLDSYGYTF. In nucleotides, the CDR3 is TGTGCCATCAGTGATCCCCTGGACAGTTATGGCTACACCTTC.

The genes are TRBV28 and TRBJ2-7, with 13 bases lining up with TRBD2. With 5 bases clipped from V and 3 bases from J, the junction kept 10 bases outside the gene matches. The CDR3 has 17 amino acids. Per germline, CDR1 MDHEN and CDR2 SYDVKM. The CDR3 DNA reads as TGTGCCAGCAGTCCCGGACTAGCGGGAGTTTCAATCTACGAGCAGTACTTC. It translates to CASSPGLAGVSIYEQYF.

In this sample, this clone turned up once. This chain links TRBV20-1 with TRBJ2-6; the match to TRBD1 covers 9 bases. V gave up 3 bases and J gave up 4 bases; unmatched junction bases: 7. Germline values: CDR1 DFQATT, CDR2 SNEGSKA (reference sequence). The CDR3 spans 16 residues. The CDR3 DNA sequence: TGCAGTGCTAGTTCGGGACAGGGATCCGGGGCCAACGTCCTGACTTTC. It is translated as CSASSGQGSGANVLTF.

The chain is built from TRBV3-1 (or the pseudogene TRBV3-2) and TRBJ2-3; 8 bases line up with TRBD2. This CDR3 has 15 amino acids. J lost 2 bases, V lost 4 bases, and 5 bases had no gene match. Germline CDR1 LGHDT, CDR2 YNNKEL (reference sequence). This chain's CDR3 is CASSPSSGFTDTQYF. The DNA of the CDR3 is TGTGCCAGCAGCCCATCTAGCGGGTTCACAGATACGCAGTATTTT.

V gene TRBV28 combines with J gene TRBJ1-2; TRBD1 matches 10 bases. The CDR3 sequence is 15 residues long. Germline lookup yields CDR1 MDHEN and CDR2 SYDVKM. Trimming at V came to 5 bases and at J to 6 bases, leaving 9 bases not matched to a gene. DNA of the CDR3: TGTGCCAGCAGTGGGGGGGACAGGGGTAAGGATGGCTACACCTTC. As protein: CASSGGDRGKDGYTF.

This chain joins TRBV11-3 and TRBJ2-7; weak D call: TRBD1 (5 bases). Trimming shortened V by 8 bases and J by 4 bases, and 12 bases separated the two germline ends. This CDR3 contains 12 residues. Germline V lookup: CDR1 SGHNT, CDR2 YENEEA. CDR3 protein: CASAKSGYEQYF. The CDR3 DNA reads TGTGCCAGCGCAAAGTCAGGGTACGAGCAGTACTTC.

The V and J genes are TRBV6-4 and TRBJ1-5; tentatively, D is TRBD1 (6 bases). The V end lost 3 bases, the J end lost 6 bases, and 12 bases lay between the germline ends. The CDR3 spans 14 residues. CDR1 and CDR2 (germline): MRHNA, SNTAGT. CDR3 residues: CASSDSGGGQPQHF. DNA for the CDR3: TGTGCCAGCAGTGATTCTGGGGGCGGTCAGCCCCAGCATTTT.

V is TRBV21-1 and J is TRBJ2-7; TRBD1, the D gene given by the table, was not confirmed from the DNA. TRBV21-1 is annotated as a pseudogene. The CDR3 is 16 amino acids. The CDR3 DNA sequence: TGTGCCAGCAGCCCTCGGACAGTTTTGGACTCCTACGAGCAGTACTTC. Amino acid sequence: CASSPRTVLDSYEQYF.

The genes are TRBV27 and TRBJ1-1; D uncertain. Germline V gene lookup returns CDR1 MNHEY and CDR2 SMNVEV (reference sequence). V gave up 0 bases and J gave up 1 base, with 9 bases separating them. The CDR3 runs 15 residues. The CDR3 sequence is CASSLSGGQNTEAFF. The CDR3 bases are TGTGCCAGCAGTTTATCTGGAGGGCAGAACACTGAAGCTTTCTTT.

J is TRBJ2-2 and V is TRBV4-1, with TRBD2 as a possible D gene (6 bases). Germline V gene data show CDR1 as MGHRA and CDR2 as YSYEKL. This CDR3 has 16 amino acids. The ends were cut back, 4 bases at V and 0 bases at J, with 12 bases in the middle. This CDR3 is CASSPGTGANTGELFF. DNA of the CDR3: TGCGCCAGCAGCCCGGGGACGGGAGCGAACACCGGGGAGCTGTTTTTT.

The chain uses TRBV28 and TRBJ2-2; D gene ambiguous. Germline V lookup: CDR1 MDHEN, CDR2 SYDVKM. The V gene lost 3 bases and the J gene lost 6 bases, with 17 bases spanning the gap. The CDR3 loop spans 16 amino acids. In nucleotides, the CDR3 is TGTGCCAGCAGTTTGCACCCAAATGAGTACGCCGGGGAGCTGTTTTTT. Protein: CASSLHPNEYAGELFF.

The chain combines TRBV2 with TRBJ2-1; maybe TRBD2 (6 bases). Germline-derived CDR1 and CDR2 are SNHLY and FYNNEI. The CDR3 is 15 amino acids. Between the trimmed V and J ends, which lost 4 bases and 7 bases, there was a span of 17 bases. CDR3 sequence: CASSGEARYTNEQFF. The CDR3 bases are TGTGCCAGCAGTGGGGAGGCGAGGTATACGAATGAGCAGTTCTTC.

Written as DNA, the CDR3 is TGTGCCAGCACCATGGCAGGGGGCGGTAACAATGAGCAGTTCTTC. Amino acids: CASTMAGGGNNEQFF. The rearrangement links TRBV28 to TRBJ2-1, with 8 nucleotides matching TRBD1. The ends lost 7 bases at V and 5 bases at J; junction bases unmatched: 10. The CDR3 consists of 15 residues. The germline V gene has CDR1 MDHEN and CDR2 SYDVKM. The full variable domain, in which reference TRBV28 and TRBJ2-1 provide the parts outside the CDR3, is DVKVTQSSRYLVKRTGEKVFLECVQDMDHENMFWYRQDPGLGLRLIYFSYDVKMKEKGDIPEGYSVSREKKERFSLILESASTNQTSMYLCASTMAGGGNNEQFFGPGTRLTVL.

The V call is TRBV11-2, the J call TRBJ1-1; a possible D gene is TRBD1 (5 bases). The ends were cut back, 3 bases at V and 3 bases at J, with 17 bases in the middle. Germline-derived CDR1 and CDR2 are SGHAT and FQNNGV. The CDR3 spans 16 residues. The CDR3 here is CASSFMGFGGDTEAFF. The DNA of the CDR3 is TGTGCCAGCAGCTTTATGGGCTTCGGGGGTGACACTGAAGCTTTCTTT.

The gene calls are TRBV28 and TRBJ2-7; TRBD1 is a possible D gene (6 bases). The CDR3 has 13 amino acids. CDR1 and CDR2 (germline): MDHEN, SYDVKM. Trimming took off 8 bases at V and 2 bases at J, with 13 bases between the two ends. The CDR3 loop reads CASRTTGTYEQYF. The CDR3 DNA sequence: TGTGCCAGCCGTACCACAGGGACCTACGAGCAGTACTTC.

The rearrangement links TRBV28 to TRBJ2-7; possibly TRBD1 for D (6 bases). This CDR3 spans 15 amino acids. V dropped 2 bases and J dropped 5 bases, with 16 bases sitting between them. The germline gives CDR1 MDHEN, CDR2 SYDVKM. The CDR3 loop is CASSLATPRGHEQYF. The CDR3 DNA sequence: TGTGCCAGCAGTTTAGCGACTCCCAGGGGCCACGAGCAGTACTTC.